Each of the 15 T cell receptor beta chains below was sequenced from the same sample in a study of blood T cell repertoires in COVID-19. TCRdb's table, derived via immunoSEQ multiplex PCR, lists solely in-frame clones and lacks some. Among 68,000 or so clones listed, about 91% were seen once. Sequencing was done on a sample of peripheral blood. These receptors all come from a man aged 35 to 55 with COVID-19, enrolled during active disease.

The chain has TRBV19 and TRBJ2-1, with D possibly TRBD2 on 6 matching bases. V shed 8 bases and J shed 8 bases, with 22 bases lying between them. Germline-derived CDR1 and CDR2 are LNHDA and SQIVND (reference sequence). This CDR3 region has 15 residues. The CDR3 loop reads CASGRTGGIVDEQFF. CDR3 nucleotides: TGTGCCAGTGGAAGGACTGGGGGGATTGTCGATGAGCAGTTCTTC.

The J gene is TRBJ2-1, the V gene TRBV5-1, with a tentative D call TRBD2 (5 bases). CDR3 length: 15 residues. Trimming removed 4 bases at V and 2 bases at J, with 13 bases between. Germline V gene data show CDR1 as SGHRS and CDR2 as YFSETQ. Written as DNA, the CDR3 is TGCGCCAGCAGCCTGGTGGCGGAGGCCTACAATGAGCAGTTCTTC. Protein sequence: CASSLVAEAYNEQFF.

The V and J genes are TRBV5-8 and TRBJ2-5, with TRBD1 matching over 8 bases. This CDR3 has 16 residues. The trim removed 9 bases at V and 5 bases at J, leaving 18 bases unmatched. Looked up from germline, CDR1 is SGHTS and CDR2 is YDEGEE. As DNA, the CDR3 is TGTGCCACCCAGAAACCCCACAGGGGGTTTTTGGAGACCCAGTACTTC. It is translated as CATQKPHRGFLETQYF.

This clone was seen a single time. The chain employs TRBV7-3 and TRBJ2-3, with D possibly TRBD1 on 7 matching bases. Germline values: CDR1 SGHTA, CDR2 FQGTGA. Trimming removed 3 bases at V and 2 bases at J, with 21 bases between. The CDR3 totals 18 residues. CDR3 sequence (DNA): TGTGCCAGCAGCTTCGGAGGGGGGACAGATACTTCCACAGATACGCAGTATTTT. This translates into CASSFGGGTDTSTDTQYF.

The chain combines TRBV3-1 (or the pseudogene TRBV3-2) with TRBJ1-2; possible D gene TRBD1, 6 bases. With 1 base removed from V and 7 bases from J, the gap between germline ends came to 19 bases. Per the germline V gene, CDR1 is LGHDT and CDR2 is YNNKEL (reference sequence). The CDR3 covers 16 residues. Here the CDR3 DNA reads TGTGCCAGCAGCCAAGTAGCGGGGGCAGGAAGGGGTGGCTACACCTTC. It translates to CASSQVAGAGRGGYTF.

This clone has only one observation. The gene calls are TRBV10-2 and TRBJ2-3; perhaps TRBD1 as D (6 bases). The V end lost 6 bases, the J end lost 1 base, and 14 bases lay between the germline ends. The CDR3 is 15 amino acids. The germline CDR1 and CDR2 sequences are WSHSY and SAAADI. The CDR3 DNA is TGCGCCAGCAGGCGACAGGTCCCTGGCACAGATACGCAGTATTTT. Protein: CASRRQVPGTDTQYF.

The chain couples TRBV5-6 to TRBJ2-7; TRBD2 agrees at 12 bases. The CDR3 has 17 residues. The V segment lost 1 base and the J segment 5 bases; nucleotides outside the gene matches: 10. Germline V CDR1 and CDR2: SGHDT, YYEEEE. This CDR3 is CASSLSLAGGDSNEQYF. For the CDR3, the DNA is TGTGCCAGCAGCTTGTCCCTAGCGGGGGGGGATTCTAACGAGCAGTACTTC.

This sequence joins TRBV28 and TRBJ1-5, with D hard to call. Germline V gives CDR1 MDHEN, CDR2 SYDVKM. Trimming pared 2 bases from V and 0 bases from J, leaving 8 bases between. The CDR3 is 15 amino acids. The CDR3 bases are TGTGCCAGCAGTTTACTTTTAGCTAGCAATCAGCCCCAGCATTTT. Protein product: CASSLLLASNQPQHF.

The chain recombines TRBV9 with TRBJ2-5; 10 positions match TRBD2. This CDR3 has 17 residues. J gave up 5 bases and V 4 bases, and 14 bases lay outside the gene matches. Germline V lookup: CDR1 SGDLS, CDR2 YYNGEE. The CDR3 coding sequence is TGTGCCAGCAGCTTCAACCCTCGAGCGGGGGGGCTGGAGACCCAGTACTTC. Translated, it gives CASSFNPRAGGLETQYF.

The chain links TRBV19 to TRBJ1-1; possible D gene TRBD1, 6 bases. V shed 6 bases and J shed 5 bases, with 16 bases lying between them. Germline CDR1 and CDR2: LNHDA and SQIVND (reference sequence). This CDR3 has 14 residues. CDR3 sequence (DNA): TGTGCCAGTAGGGTCGGAGGGGGGGGTACTGAAGCTTTCTTT. The encoded protein is CASRVGGGGTEAFF.

This rearrangement joins TRBV5-1 to TRBJ2-3, with TRBD2 matching 8 bases. With V trimmed by 4 bases and J by 1 base, 5 bases remained unmatched. Germline assignment: CDR1 SGHRS and CDR2 YFSETQ. This CDR3 is 15 amino acids long. The CDR3 region is CASSPGGRGTDTQYF. In nucleotides, the CDR3 is TGCGCCAGCAGCCCGGGGGGGCGCGGCACAGATACGCAGTATTTT. Supplemented by reference TRBV5-1 and TRBJ2-3, the full variable domain reads KAGVTQTPRYLIKTRGQQVTLSCSPISGHRSVSWYQQTPGQGLQFLFEYFSETQRNKGNFPGRFSGRQFSNSRSEMNVSTLELGDSALYLCASSPGGRGTDTQYFGPGTRLTVL.

The chain combines TRBV12-3 or TRBV12-4 with TRBJ2-3; D is perhaps TRBD2 (6 bases). Trimming pared 5 bases from V and 6 bases from J, leaving 12 bases between. The length of the CDR3 is 13 residues. The CDR3 region has the DNA TGTGCCAGCAGTACCGGGAGCATGGATACGCAGTATTTT. It yields the protein CASSTGSMDTQYF.

The rearrangement joins TRBV6-5 to TRBJ2-1, with D unclear. Germline CDR1 and CDR2: MNHEY and SVGAGI. Deletions cut 6 bases from V and 4 bases from J, with 4 bases between. The CDR3 runs to 11 residues. DNA for the CDR3: TGTGCCAGCAGCCTTTACAATGAGCAGTTCTTC. Translated, it gives CASSLYNEQFF.

The chain has TRBV7-2 and TRBJ1-5, with 7 bases identical to TRBD1. The CDR3 loop spans 16 amino acids. Looked up from germline, CDR1 is SGHTA and CDR2 is FQGNSA. With V trimmed by 2 bases and J by 4 bases, 8 bases remained unmatched. The DNA of the CDR3 is TGTGCCAGCAGCTTAAATGGTCAGGGGGAAAATCAGCCCCAGCATTTT. It translates to CASSLNGQGENQPQHF.

V usage is TRBV27 and J usage is TRBJ1-2, with TRBD1 as a possible D gene (5 bases). Trimming cost V 3 bases and J 4 bases, with 15 bases left between them. This CDR3 has 15 residues. Germline assignment: CDR1 MNHEY and CDR2 SMNVEV (reference sequence). CDR3 sequence reads: CASSFSPQGSYGYTF. The CDR3 DNA reads as TGTGCCAGCAGTTTTAGCCCCCAGGGTAGCTATGGCTACACCTTC.